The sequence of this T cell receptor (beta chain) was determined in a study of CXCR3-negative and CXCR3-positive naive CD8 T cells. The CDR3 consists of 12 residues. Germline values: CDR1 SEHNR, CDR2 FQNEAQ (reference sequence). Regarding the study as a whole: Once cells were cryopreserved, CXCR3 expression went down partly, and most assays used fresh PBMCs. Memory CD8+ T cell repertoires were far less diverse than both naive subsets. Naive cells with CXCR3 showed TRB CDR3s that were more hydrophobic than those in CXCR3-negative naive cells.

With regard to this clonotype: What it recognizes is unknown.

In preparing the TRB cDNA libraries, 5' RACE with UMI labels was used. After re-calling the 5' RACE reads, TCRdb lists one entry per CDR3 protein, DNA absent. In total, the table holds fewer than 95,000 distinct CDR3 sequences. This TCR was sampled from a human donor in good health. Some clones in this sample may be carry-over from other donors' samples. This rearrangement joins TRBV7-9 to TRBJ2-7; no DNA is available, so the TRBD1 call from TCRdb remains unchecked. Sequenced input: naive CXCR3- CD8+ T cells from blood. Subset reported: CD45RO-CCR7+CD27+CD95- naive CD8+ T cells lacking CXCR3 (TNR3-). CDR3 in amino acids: CASSSPSGEQYF.